This T cell receptor (beta chain) was documented in a study of cytomegalovirus exposure and HLA in healthy donors. Study outcomes and limitations: Several V segments, TRBV6-2 and TRBV6-3 among them, could not be told apart and were dropped. It was in a later analysis that TCR association rates were seen to vary by HLA locus, highest for DRB1 and lowest for HLA-C.

On this clone: Its antigen is as yet unknown.

The CDR3 length is 16 residues. Germline CDR1 is SGHTA and CDR2 is FQGNSA. V lost 2 bases to trimming and J lost 0 bases, with 12 bases between them. PCR employed 60 Vbeta and 13 Jbeta primers. Data came from immunoSEQ multiplex PCR; TCRdb stores just in-frame clones and leaves some out. In the table there are 150,000 to 200,000 clones, approximately 73% of which are singletons. This TCR was recovered from a woman aged 18-29 years in good health and CMV-seropositive. Sequenced: PBMCs. The chain carries TRBV7-2 and TRBJ2-3; TRBD1 might be the D (5 bases). CDR3 sequence: CASSLIGQTSTDTQYF. The CDR3 nucleotides read TGTGCCAGCAGCTTAATCGGACAAACTAGCACAGATACGCAGTATTTT.